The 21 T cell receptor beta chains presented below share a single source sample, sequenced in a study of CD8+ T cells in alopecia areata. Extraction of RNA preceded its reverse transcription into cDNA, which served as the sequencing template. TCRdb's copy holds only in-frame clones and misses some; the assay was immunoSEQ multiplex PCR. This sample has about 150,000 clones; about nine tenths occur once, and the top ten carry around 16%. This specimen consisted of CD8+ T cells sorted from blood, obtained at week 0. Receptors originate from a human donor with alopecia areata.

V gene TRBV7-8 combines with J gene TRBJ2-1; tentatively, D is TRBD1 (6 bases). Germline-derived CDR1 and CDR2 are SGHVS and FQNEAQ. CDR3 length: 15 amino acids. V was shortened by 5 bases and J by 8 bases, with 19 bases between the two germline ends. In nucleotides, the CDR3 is TGTGCCAGCAGCCGCACCGCAGGGGAAACTGATGAGCAGTTCTTC. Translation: CASSRTAGETDEQFF.

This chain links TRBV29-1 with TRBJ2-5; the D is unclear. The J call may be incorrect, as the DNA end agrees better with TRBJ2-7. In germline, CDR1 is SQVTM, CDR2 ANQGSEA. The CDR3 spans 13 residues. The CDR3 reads CSVAGPSSYEQYF. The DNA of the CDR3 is TGCAGCGTTGCTGGCCCCAGCTCCTACGAGCAGTACTTC.

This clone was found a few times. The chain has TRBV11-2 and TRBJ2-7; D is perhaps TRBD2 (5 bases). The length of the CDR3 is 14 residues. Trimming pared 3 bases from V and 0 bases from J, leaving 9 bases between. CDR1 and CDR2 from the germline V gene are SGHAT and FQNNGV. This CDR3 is CASSFEGLSYEQYF. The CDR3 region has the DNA TGTGCCAGCAGCTTCGAGGGCCTCTCCTACGAGCAGTACTTC. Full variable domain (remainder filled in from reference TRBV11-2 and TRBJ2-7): EAGVAQSPRYKIIEKRQSVAFWCNPISGHATLYWYQQILGQGPKLLIQFQNNGVVDDSQLPKDRFSAERLKGVDSTLKIQPAKLEDSAVYLCASSFEGLSYEQYFGPGTRLTVT.

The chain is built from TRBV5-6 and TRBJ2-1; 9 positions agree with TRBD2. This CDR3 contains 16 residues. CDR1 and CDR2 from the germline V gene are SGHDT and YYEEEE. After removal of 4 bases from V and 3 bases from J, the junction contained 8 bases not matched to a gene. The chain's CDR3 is CASSKQTSGIYNEQFF. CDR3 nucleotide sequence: TGTGCCAGCAGCAAACAGACTAGCGGCATCTACAATGAGCAGTTCTTC.

The CDR3 bases are TGCGCCAGCAGCCTTACCGGGACTAGCGGTTCGCGGCGTGAGCAGTTCTTC. It yields the protein CASSLTGTSGSRREQFF. V and J are TRBV5-1 and TRBJ2-1; TRBD2 matches at 11 bases. From germline, CDR1 is SGHRS and CDR2 YFSETQ. The CDR3 length is 17 residues. J was trimmed by 9 bases and V by 4 bases; bases with no gene match: 15.

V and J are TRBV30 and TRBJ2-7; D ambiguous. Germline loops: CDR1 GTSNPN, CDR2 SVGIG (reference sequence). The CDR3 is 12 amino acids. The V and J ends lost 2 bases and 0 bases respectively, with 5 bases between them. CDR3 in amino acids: CAWSRSSYEQYF. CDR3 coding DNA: TGTGCCTGGAGTCGGAGCTCCTACGAGCAGTACTTC.

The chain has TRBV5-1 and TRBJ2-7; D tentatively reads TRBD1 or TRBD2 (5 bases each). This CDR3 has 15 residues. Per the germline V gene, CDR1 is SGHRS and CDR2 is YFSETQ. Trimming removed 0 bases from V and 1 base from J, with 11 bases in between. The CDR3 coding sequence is TGCGCCAGCAGCTTGGCCGGGACGGGATCCTACGAGCAGTACTTC. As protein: CASSLAGTGSYEQYF.

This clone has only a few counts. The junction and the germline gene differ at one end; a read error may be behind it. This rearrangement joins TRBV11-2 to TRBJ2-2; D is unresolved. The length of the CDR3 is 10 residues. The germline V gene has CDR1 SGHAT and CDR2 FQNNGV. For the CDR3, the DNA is TGTGCCAGCAGCATAGAGGAGCTGTTTTTT. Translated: CASSIEELFF. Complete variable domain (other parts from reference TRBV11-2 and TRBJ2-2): EAGVAQSPRYKIIEKRQSVAFWCNPISGHATLYWYQQILGQGPKLLIQFQNNGVVDDSQLPKDRFSAERLKGVDSTLKIQPAKLEDSAVYLCASSIEELFFGEGSRLTVL.

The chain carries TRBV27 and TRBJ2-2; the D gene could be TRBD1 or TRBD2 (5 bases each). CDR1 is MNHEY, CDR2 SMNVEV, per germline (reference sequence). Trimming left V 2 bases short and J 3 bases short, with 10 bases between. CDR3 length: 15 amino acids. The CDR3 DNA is TGTGCCAGCAGTTTAGATCTGGGGGACACCGGGGAGCTGTTTTTT. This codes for CASSLDLGDTGELFF.

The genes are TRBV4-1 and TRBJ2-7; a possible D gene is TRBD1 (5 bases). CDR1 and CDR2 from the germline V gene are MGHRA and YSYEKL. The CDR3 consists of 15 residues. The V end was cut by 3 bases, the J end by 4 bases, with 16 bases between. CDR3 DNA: TGCGCCAGCAGCCACCAGACAGCACTGGATTACGAGCAGTACTTC. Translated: CASSHQTALDYEQYF.

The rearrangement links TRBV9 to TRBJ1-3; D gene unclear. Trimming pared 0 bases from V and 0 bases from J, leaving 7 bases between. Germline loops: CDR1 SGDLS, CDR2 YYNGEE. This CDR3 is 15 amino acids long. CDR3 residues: CASSVESSSGNTIYF. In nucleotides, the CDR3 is TGTGCCAGCAGCGTAGAGTCGAGCTCTGGAAACACCATATATTTT.

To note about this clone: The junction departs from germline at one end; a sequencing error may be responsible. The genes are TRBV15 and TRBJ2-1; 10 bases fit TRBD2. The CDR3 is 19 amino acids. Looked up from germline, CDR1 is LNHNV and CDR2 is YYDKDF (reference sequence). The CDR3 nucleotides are TGTGCCGCCAGCAGAGATCCACCTAGCGGGAGAGGGATGGACAATGAGCAGTTCTTC. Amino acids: CAASRDPPSGRGMDNEQFF.

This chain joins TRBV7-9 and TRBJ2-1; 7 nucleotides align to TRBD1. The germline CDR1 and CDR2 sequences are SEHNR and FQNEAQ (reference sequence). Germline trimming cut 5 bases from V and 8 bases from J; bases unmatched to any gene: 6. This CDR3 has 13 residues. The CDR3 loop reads CASSPGTDDEQFF. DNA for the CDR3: TGTGCCAGCAGCCCCGGGACAGATGATGAGCAGTTCTTC.

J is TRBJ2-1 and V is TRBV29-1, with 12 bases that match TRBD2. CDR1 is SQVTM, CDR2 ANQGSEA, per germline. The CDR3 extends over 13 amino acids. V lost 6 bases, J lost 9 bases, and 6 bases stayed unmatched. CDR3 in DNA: TGCAGCGTCACTAGCGGGAGGTGGAGTGAGCAGTTCTTC. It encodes CSVTSGRWSEQFF.

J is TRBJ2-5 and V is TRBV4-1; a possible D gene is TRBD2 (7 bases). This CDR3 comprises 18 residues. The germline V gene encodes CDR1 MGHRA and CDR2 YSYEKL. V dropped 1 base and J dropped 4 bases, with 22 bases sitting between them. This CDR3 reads CASSQGDNGGSGRETQYF. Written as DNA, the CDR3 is TGCGCCAGCAGCCAAGGGGACAATGGCGGGAGTGGTCGAGAGACCCAGTACTTC.

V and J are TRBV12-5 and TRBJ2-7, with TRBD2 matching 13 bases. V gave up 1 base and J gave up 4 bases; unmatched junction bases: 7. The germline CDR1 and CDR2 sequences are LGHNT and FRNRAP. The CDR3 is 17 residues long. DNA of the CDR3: TGTGCTAGTGGTTTGGCCGTCGGGACTAGCGGGATGTACGAGCAGTACTTC. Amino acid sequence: CASGLAVGTSGMYEQYF.

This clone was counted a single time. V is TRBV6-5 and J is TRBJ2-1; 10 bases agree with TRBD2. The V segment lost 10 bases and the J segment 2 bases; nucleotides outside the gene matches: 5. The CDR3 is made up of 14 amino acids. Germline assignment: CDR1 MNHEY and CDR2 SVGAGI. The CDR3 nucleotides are TGTGCCACTTGCCTAGCGGGGGCCTACAATGAGCAGTTCTTC. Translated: CATCLAGAYNEQFF.

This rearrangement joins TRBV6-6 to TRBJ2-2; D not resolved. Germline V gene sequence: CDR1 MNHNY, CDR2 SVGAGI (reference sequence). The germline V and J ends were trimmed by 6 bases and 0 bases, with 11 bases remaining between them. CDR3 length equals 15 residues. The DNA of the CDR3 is TGTGCCAGCAGCCCCTATACAGCGAACACCGGGGAGCTGTTTTTT. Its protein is CASSPYTANTGELFF.

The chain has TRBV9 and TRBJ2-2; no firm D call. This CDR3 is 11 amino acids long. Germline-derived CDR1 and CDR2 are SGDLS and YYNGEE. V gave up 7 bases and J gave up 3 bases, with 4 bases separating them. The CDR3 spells CASGDTGELFF. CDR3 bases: TGTGCCAGCGGGGACACCGGGGAGCTGTTTTTT. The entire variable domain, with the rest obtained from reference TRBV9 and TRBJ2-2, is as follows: DSGVTQTPKHLITATGQRVTLRCSPRSGDLSVYWYQQSLDQGLQFLIQYYNGEERAKGNILERFSAQQFPDLHSELNLSSLELGDSALYFCASGDTGELFFGEGSRLTVL.

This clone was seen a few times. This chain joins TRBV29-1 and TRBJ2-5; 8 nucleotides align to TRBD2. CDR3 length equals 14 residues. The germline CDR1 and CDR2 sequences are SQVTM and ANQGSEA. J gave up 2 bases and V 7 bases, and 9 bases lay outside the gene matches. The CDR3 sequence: CSAGASGRQETQYF. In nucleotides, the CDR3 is TGCAGCGCCGGGGCTAGCGGGCGTCAAGAGACCCAGTACTTC.

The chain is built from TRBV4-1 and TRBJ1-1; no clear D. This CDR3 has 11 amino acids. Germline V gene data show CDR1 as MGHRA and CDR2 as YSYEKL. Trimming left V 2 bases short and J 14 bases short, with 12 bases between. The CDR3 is CASSQTLEWFF. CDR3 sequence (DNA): TGCGCCAGCAGCCAAACCTTGGAATGGTTCTTT.